The clone carrying this T cell receptor beta chain has just a few counts. This CDR3 has 14 residues. Germline-derived CDR1 and CDR2 are ENHRY and SYGVKD. V was shortened by 10 bases and J by 2 bases, with 16 bases between the two germline ends. The sample is drawn from a study of spatial heterogeneity in lung cancer. Time point here: sample taken at primary tumor resection. Unsorted whole RNA from tumor, nontumor lung or frozen PBMC underwent sequencing. MiXCR was run by TCRdb on the 5' RACE reads, yielding one entry per CDR3 protein. The sample carries tens of thousands of distinct CDR3 sequences, around an eighth recorded once.

This chain joins TRBV10-3 and TRBJ2-3; D not certain. The material was PBMCs, obtained at surgery. The TCR originated in a male donor with early-stage non-small cell lung cancer. The CDR3 region has the DNA TGTGCCACCGAGGCAAGTTTTTACACAGATACGCAGTATTTT. Protein sequence: CATEASFYTDTQYF.